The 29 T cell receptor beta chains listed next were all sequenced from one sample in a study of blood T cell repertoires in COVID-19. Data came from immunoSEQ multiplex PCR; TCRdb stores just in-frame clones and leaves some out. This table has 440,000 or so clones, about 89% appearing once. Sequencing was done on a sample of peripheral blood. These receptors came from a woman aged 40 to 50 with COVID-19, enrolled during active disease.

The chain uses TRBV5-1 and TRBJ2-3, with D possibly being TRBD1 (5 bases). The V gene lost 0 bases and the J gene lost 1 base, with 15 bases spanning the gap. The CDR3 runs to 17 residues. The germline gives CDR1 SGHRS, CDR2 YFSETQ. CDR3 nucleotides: TGCGCCAGCAGCTTGGGGGAAGACAGCAAAGGCACAGATACGCAGTATTTT. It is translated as CASSLGEDSKGTDTQYF. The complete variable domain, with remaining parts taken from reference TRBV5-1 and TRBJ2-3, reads KAGVTQTPRYLIKTRGQQVTLSCSPISGHRSVSWYQQTPGQGLQFLFEYFSETQRNKGNFPGRFSGRQFSNSRSEMNVSTLELGDSALYLCASSLGEDSKGTDTQYFGPGTRLTVL.

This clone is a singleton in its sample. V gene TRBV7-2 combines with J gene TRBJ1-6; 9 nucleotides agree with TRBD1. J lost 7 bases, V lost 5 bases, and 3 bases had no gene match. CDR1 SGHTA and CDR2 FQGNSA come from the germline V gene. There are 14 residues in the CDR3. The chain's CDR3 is CASSPGQGNSPLHF. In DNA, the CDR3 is TGTGCCAGCAGCCCCGGACAGGGGAATTCACCCCTCCACTTT.

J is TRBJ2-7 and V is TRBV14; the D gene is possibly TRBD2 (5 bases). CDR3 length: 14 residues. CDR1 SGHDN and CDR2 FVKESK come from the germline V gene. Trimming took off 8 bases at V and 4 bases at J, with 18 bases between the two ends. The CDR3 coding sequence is TGTGCCAGCCAACGAACAGAGGGCAATTACGAGCAGTACTTC. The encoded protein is CASQRTEGNYEQYF. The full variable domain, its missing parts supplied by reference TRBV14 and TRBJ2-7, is EAGVTQFPSHSVIEKGQTVTLRCDPISGHDNLYWYRRVMGKEIKFLLHFVKESKQDESGMPNNRFLAERTGGTYSTLKVQPAELEDSGVYFCASQRTEGNYEQYFGPGTRLTVT.

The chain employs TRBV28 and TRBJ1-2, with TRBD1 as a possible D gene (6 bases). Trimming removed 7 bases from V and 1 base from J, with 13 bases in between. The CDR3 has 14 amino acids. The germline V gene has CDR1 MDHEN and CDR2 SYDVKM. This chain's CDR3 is CASTRMDSNYGYTF. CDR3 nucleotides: TGTGCCAGCACCAGGATGGACAGTAACTATGGCTACACCTTC.

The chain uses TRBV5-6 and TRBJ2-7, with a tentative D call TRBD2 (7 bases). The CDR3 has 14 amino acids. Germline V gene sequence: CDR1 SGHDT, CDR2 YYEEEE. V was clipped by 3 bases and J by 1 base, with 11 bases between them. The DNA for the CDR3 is TGTGCCAGCAGCTGGCGGGGGCAGTCCTACGAGCAGTACTTC. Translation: CASSWRGQSYEQYF.

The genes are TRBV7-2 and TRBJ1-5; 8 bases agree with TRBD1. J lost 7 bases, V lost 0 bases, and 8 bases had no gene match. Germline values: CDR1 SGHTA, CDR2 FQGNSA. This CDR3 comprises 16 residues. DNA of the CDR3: TGTGCCAGCAGCTTAGCGGGCCAGGGGGCGAGGCAGCCCCAGCATTTT. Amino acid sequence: CASSLAGQGARQPQHF.

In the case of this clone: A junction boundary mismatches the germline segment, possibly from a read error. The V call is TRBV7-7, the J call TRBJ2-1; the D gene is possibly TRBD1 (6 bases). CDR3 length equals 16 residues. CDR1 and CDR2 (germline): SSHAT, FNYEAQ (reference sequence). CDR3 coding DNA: TGTGCTAGCAGCTTAGATCGGACAGATTTCTACAATGAGCAGTTCTTC. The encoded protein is CASSLDRTDFYNEQFF.

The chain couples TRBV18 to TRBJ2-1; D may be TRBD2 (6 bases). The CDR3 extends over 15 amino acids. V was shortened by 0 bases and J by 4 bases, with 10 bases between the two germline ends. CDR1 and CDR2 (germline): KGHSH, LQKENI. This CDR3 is CASSPPSTSYNEQFF. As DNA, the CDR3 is TGTGCCAGCTCACCACCCTCGACTAGTTACAATGAGCAGTTCTTC. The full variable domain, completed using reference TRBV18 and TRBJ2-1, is NAGVMQNPRHLVRRRGQEARLRCSPMKGHSHVYWYRQLPEEGLKFMVYLQKENIIDESGMPKERFSAEFPKEGPSILRIQQVVRGDSAAYFCASSPPSTSYNEQFFGPGTRLTVL.

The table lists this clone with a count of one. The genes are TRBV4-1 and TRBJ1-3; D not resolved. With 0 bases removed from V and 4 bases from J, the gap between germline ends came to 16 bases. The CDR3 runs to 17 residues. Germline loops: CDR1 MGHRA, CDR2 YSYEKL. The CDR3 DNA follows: TGCGCCAGCAGCCAAGATAATGATTCAGGTTACGGAAACACCATATATTTT. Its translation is CASSQDNDSGYGNTIYF.

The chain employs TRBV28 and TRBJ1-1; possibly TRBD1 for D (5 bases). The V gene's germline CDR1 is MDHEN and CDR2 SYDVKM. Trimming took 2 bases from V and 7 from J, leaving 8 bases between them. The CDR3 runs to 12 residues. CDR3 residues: CASSLGQGEAFF. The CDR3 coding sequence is TGTGCCAGCAGTTTAGGTCAGGGTGAAGCTTTCTTT. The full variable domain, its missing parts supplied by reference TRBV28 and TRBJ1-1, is DVKVTQSSRYLVKRTGEKVFLECVQDMDHENMFWYRQDPGLGLRLIYFSYDVKMKEKGDIPEGYSVSREKKERFSLILESASTNQTSMYLCASSLGQGEAFFGQGTRLTVV.

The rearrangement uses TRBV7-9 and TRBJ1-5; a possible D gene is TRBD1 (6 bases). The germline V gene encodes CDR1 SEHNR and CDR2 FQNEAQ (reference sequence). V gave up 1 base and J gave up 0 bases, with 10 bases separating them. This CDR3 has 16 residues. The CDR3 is CASSLGSGASNQPQHF. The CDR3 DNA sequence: TGTGCCAGCAGCTTAGGTTCAGGGGCTAGCAATCAGCCCCAGCATTTT.

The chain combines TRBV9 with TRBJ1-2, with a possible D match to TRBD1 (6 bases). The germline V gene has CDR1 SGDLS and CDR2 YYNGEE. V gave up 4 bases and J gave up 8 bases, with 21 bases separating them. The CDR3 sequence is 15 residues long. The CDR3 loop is CASSNPGVSLVGYTF. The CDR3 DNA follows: TGTGCCAGCAGCAACCCAGGGGTCAGTTTAGTAGGCTACACCTTC.

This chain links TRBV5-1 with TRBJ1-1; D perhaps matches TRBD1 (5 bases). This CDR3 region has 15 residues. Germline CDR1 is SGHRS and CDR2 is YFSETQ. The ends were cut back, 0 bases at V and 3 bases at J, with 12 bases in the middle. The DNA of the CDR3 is TGCGCCAGCAGCTTGGTGCAGGGATGGGACACTGAAGCTTTCTTT. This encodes CASSLVQGWDTEAFF.

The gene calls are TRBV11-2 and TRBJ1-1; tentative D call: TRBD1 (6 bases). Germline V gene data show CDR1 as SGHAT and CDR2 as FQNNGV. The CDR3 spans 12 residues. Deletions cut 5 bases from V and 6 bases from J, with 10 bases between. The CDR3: CASSRTGPEAFF. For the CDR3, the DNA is TGTGCCAGCAGCCGAACAGGGCCTGAAGCTTTCTTT. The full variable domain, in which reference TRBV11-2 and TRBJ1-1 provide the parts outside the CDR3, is EAGVAQSPRYKIIEKRQSVAFWCNPISGHATLYWYQQILGQGPKLLIQFQNNGVVDDSQLPKDRFSAERLKGVDSTLKIQPAKLEDSAVYLCASSRTGPEAFFGQGTRLTVV.

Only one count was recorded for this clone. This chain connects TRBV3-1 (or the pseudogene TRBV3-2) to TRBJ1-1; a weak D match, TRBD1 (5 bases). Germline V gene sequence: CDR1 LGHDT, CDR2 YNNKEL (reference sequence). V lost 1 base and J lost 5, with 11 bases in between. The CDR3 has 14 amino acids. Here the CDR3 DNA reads TGTGCCAGCAGCCAAGGATGGGAGGGGACTGAAGCTTTCTTT. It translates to CASSQGWEGTEAFF.

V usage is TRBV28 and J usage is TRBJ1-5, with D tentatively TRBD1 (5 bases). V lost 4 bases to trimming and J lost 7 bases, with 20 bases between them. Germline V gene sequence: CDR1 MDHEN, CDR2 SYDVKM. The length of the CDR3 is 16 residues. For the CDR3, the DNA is TGTGCCAGCAGTTCGCCCGCGGCAGGGCAAGGGCAGCCCCAGCATTTT. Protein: CASSSPAAGQGQPQHF.

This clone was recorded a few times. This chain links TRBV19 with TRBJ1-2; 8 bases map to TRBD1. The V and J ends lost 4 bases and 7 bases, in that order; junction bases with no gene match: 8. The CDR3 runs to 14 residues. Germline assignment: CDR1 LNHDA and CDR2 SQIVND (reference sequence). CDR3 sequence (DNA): TGTGCCAGTAGTACCGGACAGGGTCATTCTGGCTACACCTTC. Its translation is CASSTGQGHSGYTF.

The CDR3 spells CASSLWGSANYGYTF. The CDR3 coding sequence is TGTGCCAGCAGTTTATGGGGCTCAGCTAACTATGGCTACACCTTC. This rearrangement joins TRBV27 to TRBJ1-2; D is perhaps TRBD1 (5 bases). The CDR3 spans 15 residues. V was pared by 1 base and J by 0 bases, with 9 bases between. Germline CDR1 and CDR2: MNHEY and SMNVEV (reference sequence).

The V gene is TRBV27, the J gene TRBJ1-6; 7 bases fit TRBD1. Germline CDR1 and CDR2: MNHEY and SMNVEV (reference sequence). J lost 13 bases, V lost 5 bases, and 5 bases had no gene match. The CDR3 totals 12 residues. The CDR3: CASSPDRAPLHF. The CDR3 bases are TGTGCCAGCAGTCCCGACAGGGCCCCCCTCCACTTT.

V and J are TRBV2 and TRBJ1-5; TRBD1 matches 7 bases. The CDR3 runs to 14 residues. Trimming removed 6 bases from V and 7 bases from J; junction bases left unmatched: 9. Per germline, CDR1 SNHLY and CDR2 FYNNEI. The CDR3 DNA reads TGTGCCAGCAGAAACAGGGGAGCGGAACAGCCCCAGCATTTT. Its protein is CASRNRGAEQPQHF.

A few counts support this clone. As DNA, the CDR3 is TGTGCCAAGCAGGGCGCCGGGGAGCTGTTTTTT. Amino acid sequence: CAKQGAGELFF. The J gene is TRBJ2-2, the V gene TRBV2, with D possibly TRBD1 on 5 matching bases. This CDR3 contains 11 residues. V lost 10 bases, J lost 6 bases, and 9 bases lay in between. The germline V gene encodes CDR1 SNHLY and CDR2 FYNNEI.

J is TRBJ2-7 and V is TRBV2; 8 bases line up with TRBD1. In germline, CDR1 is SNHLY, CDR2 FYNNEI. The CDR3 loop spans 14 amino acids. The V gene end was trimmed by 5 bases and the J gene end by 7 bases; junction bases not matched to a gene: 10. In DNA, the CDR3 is TGTGCCAGCAGTACAGGGGGTCCTATGTTAGAGCAGTACTTC. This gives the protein CASSTGGPMLEQYF.

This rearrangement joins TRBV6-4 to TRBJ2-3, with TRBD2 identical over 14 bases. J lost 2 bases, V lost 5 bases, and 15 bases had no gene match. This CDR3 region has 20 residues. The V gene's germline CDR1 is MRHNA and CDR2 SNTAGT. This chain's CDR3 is CASSLQPGLAGVLNTDTQYF. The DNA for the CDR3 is TGTGCCAGCAGTCTCCAACCGGGACTAGCGGGAGTCCTCAACACAGATACGCAGTATTTT.

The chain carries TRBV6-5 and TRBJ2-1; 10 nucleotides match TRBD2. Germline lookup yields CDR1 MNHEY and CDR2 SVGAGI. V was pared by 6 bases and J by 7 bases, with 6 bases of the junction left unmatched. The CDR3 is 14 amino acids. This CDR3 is CASSLAGERNEQFF. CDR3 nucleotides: TGTGCCAGCAGCCTAGCGGGAGAAAGAAATGAGCAGTTCTTC.

The CDR3: CASSFGGINQPQHF. Here the CDR3 DNA reads TGTGCCAGCAGCTTTGGGGGCATTAATCAGCCCCAGCATTTT. The chain carries TRBV7-9 and TRBJ1-5; tentatively, D is TRBD1 (6 bases). V was cut by 3 bases and J by 4 bases, with 10 bases left in between. CDR1 SEHNR and CDR2 FQNEAQ come from the germline V gene (reference sequence). CDR3 size: 14 residues.

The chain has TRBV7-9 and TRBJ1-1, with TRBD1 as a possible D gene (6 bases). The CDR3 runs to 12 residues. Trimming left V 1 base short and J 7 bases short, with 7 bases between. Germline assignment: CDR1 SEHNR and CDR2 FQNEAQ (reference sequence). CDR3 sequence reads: CASSLVQGEAFF. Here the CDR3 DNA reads TGTGCCAGCAGCTTAGTACAGGGTGAAGCTTTCTTT.

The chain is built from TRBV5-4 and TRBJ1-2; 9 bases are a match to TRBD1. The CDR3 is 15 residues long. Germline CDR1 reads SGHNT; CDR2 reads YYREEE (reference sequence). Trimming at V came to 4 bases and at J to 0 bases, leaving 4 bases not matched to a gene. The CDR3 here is CASSPRDRANYGYTF. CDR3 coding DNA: TGTGCCAGCAGCCCCCGGGACAGGGCTAACTATGGCTACACCTTC. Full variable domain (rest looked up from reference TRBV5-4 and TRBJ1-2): ETGVTQSPTHLIKTRGQQVTLRCSSQSGHNTVSWYQQALGQGPQFIFQYYREEENGRGNFPPRFSGLQFPNYSSELNVNALELDDSALYLCASSPRDRANYGYTFGSGTRLTVV.

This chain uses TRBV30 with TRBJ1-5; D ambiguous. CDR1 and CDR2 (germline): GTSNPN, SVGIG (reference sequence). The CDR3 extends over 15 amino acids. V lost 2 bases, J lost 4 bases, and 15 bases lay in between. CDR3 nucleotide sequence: TGTGCCTGGAGTTCAACGGGAGCCAGGAATCAGCCCCAGCATTTT. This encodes CAWSSTGARNQPQHF.

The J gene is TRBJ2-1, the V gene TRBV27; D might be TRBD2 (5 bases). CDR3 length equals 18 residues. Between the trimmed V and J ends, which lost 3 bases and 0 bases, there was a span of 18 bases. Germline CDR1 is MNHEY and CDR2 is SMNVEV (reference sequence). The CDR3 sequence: CASSFSLAGRSSYNEQFF. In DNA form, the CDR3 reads TGTGCCAGCAGTTTCTCCCTGGCGGGCCGAAGCTCCTACAATGAGCAGTTCTTC.